The 23 T cell receptor beta chains listed next were all sequenced from one sample in a study of blood T cell repertoires in COVID-19. Only in-frame clones appear in the TCRdb table, and some are missing; sequencing was by immunoSEQ multiplex PCR. The repertoire holds over 200,000 clones, around 88% seen once, with just over 8.5% in the top ten. The source material was peripheral blood. The source is a man aged 40-50 years with active or convalescent COVID-19.

A single count supports this clone. V and J are TRBV19 and TRBJ2-2, with 14 positions matching TRBD2. The J segment lost 4 bases and the V segment lost 5 bases, leaving 15 bases of the junction unmatched. This CDR3 comprises 20 residues. Germline assignment: CDR1 LNHDA and CDR2 SQIVND (reference sequence). CDR3 sequence: CASSPRRGLAGVVGTGELFF. In DNA form, the CDR3 reads TGTGCCAGTAGTCCCCGTAGGGGACTAGCGGGAGTAGTTGGCACCGGGGAGCTGTTTTTT.

The V call is TRBV27, the J call TRBJ2-2; 7 bases line up with TRBD1. The CDR3 is 18 amino acids. Unmatched junction bases numbered 16, after V lost 1 base and J lost 8 bases. Germline CDR1 reads MNHEY; CDR2 reads SMNVEV (reference sequence). The CDR3 is CASSLLGGPLGVSGELFF. The CDR3 DNA sequence: TGTGCCAGCAGTTTATTAGGGGGCCCCCTCGGTGTGTCGGGGGAGCTGTTTTTT.

The chain couples TRBV27 to TRBJ2-7, with 11 nucleotides matching TRBD1. The V segment lost 6 bases and the J segment 4 bases; nucleotides outside the gene matches: 17. CDR1 and CDR2 from the germline V gene are MNHEY and SMNVEV (reference sequence). This CDR3 spans 18 amino acids. The CDR3: CASSRGQGASRGLYEQYF. CDR3 bases: TGTGCCAGCAGCCGAGGACAGGGGGCGTCCCGGGGACTGTACGAGCAGTACTTC.

This clone was recorded once. The genes are TRBV5-4 and TRBJ2-5, with D possibly matching TRBD1 (6 bases). The CDR3 is 13 amino acids. Deletions cut 4 bases from V and 4 bases from J, with 11 bases between. Germline loops: CDR1 SGHNT, CDR2 YYREEE (reference sequence). Written as DNA, the CDR3 is TGTGCCAGCAGCCGTCAGACAGGAGAGACCCAGTACTTC. Translating it yields CASSRQTGETQYF.

Note on this clone: With a much larger clone just one base away, this may be a read error. V gene TRBV5-5 combines with J gene TRBJ1-6; TRBD1 matches at 8 bases. J lost 4 bases, V lost 0 bases, and 0 bases had no gene match. Germline V gene sequence: CDR1 SGHKS, CDR2 YYEKEE (reference sequence). The CDR3 runs to 15 residues. The chain's CDR3 is CASSLGTGYNSPLHF. CDR3 sequence (DNA): TGTGCCAGCAGCTTGGGGACAGGGTATAATTCACCCCTCCACTTT.

This sequence joins TRBV5-1 and TRBJ2-7; 8 nucleotides match TRBD1. J lost 3 bases, V lost 4 bases, and 3 bases had no gene match. Germline V CDR1 and CDR2: SGHRS, YFSETQ. The CDR3 is made up of 13 amino acids. CDR3 sequence reads: CASSVDRGYEQYF. The CDR3 nucleotides are TGCGCCAGCAGCGTCGACAGGGGCTACGAGCAGTACTTC. Full variable domain (remainder filled in from reference TRBV5-1 and TRBJ2-7): KAGVTQTPRYLIKTRGQQVTLSCSPISGHRSVSWYQQTPGQGLQFLFEYFSETQRNKGNFPGRFSGRQFSNSRSEMNVSTLELGDSALYLCASSVDRGYEQYFGPGTRLTVT.

V gene TRBV11-2 combines with J gene TRBJ1-1; maybe TRBD1 (5 bases). Looked up from germline, CDR1 is SGHAT and CDR2 is FQNNGV. This CDR3 comprises 14 residues. Trimming cost V 1 base and J 5 bases, with 11 bases left between them. CDR3 DNA: TGTGCCAGCAGCTTAGTGTCCCAGGGAACTGAAGCTTTCTTT. This encodes CASSLVSQGTEAFF.

V and J are TRBV11-2 and TRBJ2-1; TRBD2 matches at 13 bases. Germline assignment: CDR1 SGHAT and CDR2 FQNNGV. This CDR3 contains 17 residues. V was pared by 2 bases and J by 7 bases, with 8 bases of the junction left unmatched. The CDR3 DNA reads TGTGCCAGCAGCTTACTAACTAGCGGGAGGGCGGGGAATGAGCAGTTCTTC. Protein sequence: CASSLLTSGRAGNEQFF.

The chain has TRBV29-1 and TRBJ1-1, with 8 bases that match TRBD1. The CDR3 has 15 residues. Germline lookup yields CDR1 SQVTM and CDR2 ANQGSEA. Losses at the gene ends were 1 base for V and 0 bases for J; bases not matched to a gene: 4. CDR3 region: CSVEGGQVMNTEAFF. CDR3 nucleotides: TGCAGCGTTGAAGGGGGACAGGTCATGAACACTGAAGCTTTCTTT.

This clone turned up a few times. The chain joins TRBV7-2 to TRBJ1-3, with D unresolved. The CDR3 totals 13 residues. Germline lookup yields CDR1 SGHTA and CDR2 FQGNSA. V was pared by 2 bases and J by 7 bases, with 9 bases between. The CDR3 nucleotides read TGTGCCAGCAGCTTATCCTCGAGGAACACCATATATTTT. It specifies CASSLSSRNTIYF.

The chain joins TRBV3-1 (or the pseudogene TRBV3-2) to TRBJ1-4; D not certain. The germline V and J ends were trimmed by 0 bases and 7 bases, with 12 bases remaining between them. This CDR3 is built from 15 residues. CDR1 is LGHDT and CDR2 is YNNKEL in the germline V gene (reference sequence). The CDR3 reads CASSQDNSGSEKLFF. The CDR3, as DNA: TGTGCCAGCAGCCAAGATAATTCAGGAAGTGAAAAACTGTTTTTT.

This sequence joins TRBV19 and TRBJ1-6; D gene unclear. The CDR3 has 15 residues. Germline CDR1 reads LNHDA; CDR2 reads SQIVND (reference sequence). Trimming took off 4 bases at V and 5 bases at J, with 12 bases between the two ends. The CDR3 spells CASSTRTGNNSPLHF. The CDR3 DNA follows: TGTGCCAGTAGTACCCGGACGGGAAATAATTCACCCCTCCACTTT.

This clone was seen only a few times. The CDR3 DNA follows: TGTGCCAGCAGCCAAGATGCGGGAGAGGAGGAGACCCAGTACTTC. This encodes CASSQDAGEEETQYF. The V call is TRBV3-1 (or the pseudogene TRBV3-2), the J call TRBJ2-5, with 7 bases that match TRBD2. The germline V gene encodes CDR1 LGHDT and CDR2 YNNKEL (reference sequence). J was trimmed by 5 bases and V by 0 bases; bases with no gene match: 6. This CDR3 has 15 residues.

This clone showed up just once. V usage is TRBV6-5 and J usage is TRBJ2-2; 10 nucleotides line up with TRBD1. Germline CDR1 is MNHEY and CDR2 is SVGAGI. This CDR3 has 14 amino acids. V lost 9 bases to trimming and J lost 3 bases; unmatched junction nucleotides: 4. CDR3 DNA sequence: TGTGCCAGTAGGACAGGGGGGGACACCGGGGAGCTGTTTTTT. It encodes CASRTGGDTGELFF.

This clone was seen a single time. The chain employs TRBV30 and TRBJ2-2; TRBD1 matches at 9 bases. CDR1 GTSNPN and CDR2 SVGIG come from the germline V gene (reference sequence). This CDR3 region has 16 residues. V dropped 2 bases and J dropped 4; count of bases not matched to a gene: 8. CDR3 in DNA: TGTGCCTGGAGTAAACGGGGACAGGGATTCACCGGGGAGCTGTTTTTT. Its translation is CAWSKRGQGFTGELFF.

The chain couples TRBV24-1 to TRBJ2-3, with 13 bases matching TRBD2. This CDR3 is 16 amino acids long. Germline V gene lookup returns CDR1 KGHDR and CDR2 SFDVKD. The ends lost 3 bases at V and 3 bases at J; junction bases unmatched: 2. CDR3 in DNA: TGTGCCACCAGTGATCGACTAGCGGGGGGTACAGATACGCAGTATTTT. Translating gives CATSDRLAGGTDTQYF.

The chain uses TRBV7-2 and TRBJ1-6; D call uncertain. Germline V gene sequence: CDR1 SGHTA, CDR2 FQGNSA. V lost 1 base and J lost 9, with 10 bases in between. This CDR3 has 14 amino acids. Written as DNA, the CDR3 is TGTGCCAGCAGCTTAGATTCGAGCGTTTCACCCCTCCACTTT. It yields the protein CASSLDSSVSPLHF.

A remark on this clone: This may be a read error, as it is one base from a much larger clone. This CDR3 is also generated by other DNA sequences in the sample. J is TRBJ1-4 and V is TRBV27; D perhaps matches TRBD1 (6 bases). CDR3 size: 11 residues. CDR1 MNHEY and CDR2 SMNVEV come from the germline V gene (reference sequence). The germline V and J ends were trimmed by 6 bases and 7 bases, with 6 bases remaining between them. The CDR3 nucleotides read TGTGCCAGCAGCAGGGGTGAAAAACTGTTTTTT. Encoded protein: CASSRGEKLFF.

The J gene is TRBJ2-3, the V gene TRBV15; D unclear. Germline loops: CDR1 LNHNV, CDR2 YYDKDF (reference sequence). The CDR3 has 16 amino acids. Trimming removed 1 base at V and 1 base at J, with 12 bases between. The DNA of the CDR3 is TGTGCCACCAGCAGAGCTGAGTACAGCCGCACAGATACGCAGTATTTT. It codes for CATSRAEYSRTDTQYF.

The chain employs TRBV7-9 and TRBJ2-7, with D possibly TRBD2 on 5 matching bases. The V end lost 4 bases, the J end lost 6 bases, and 19 bases lay between the germline ends. The germline V gene has CDR1 SEHNR and CDR2 FQNEAQ (reference sequence). The length of the CDR3 is 15 residues. The CDR3 sequence is CASSSLSRTDSEQYF. The CDR3 DNA follows: TGTGCCAGCAGCTCCCTCTCCCGGACGGACTCCGAGCAGTACTTC.

This clone was found a few times. The rearrangement joins TRBV19 to TRBJ1-1; D is undetermined. The V end lost 3 bases, the J end lost 7 bases, and 12 bases lay between the germline ends. This CDR3 contains 13 residues. Per germline, CDR1 LNHDA and CDR2 SQIVND (reference sequence). CDR3 DNA sequence: TGTGCCAGTAGTATGCCGCGGCCTGATGAAGCTTTCTTT. This gives the protein CASSMPRPDEAFF.

This clone occurred once. The chain joins TRBV12-3 or TRBV12-4 to TRBJ1-2; the D gene is possibly TRBD1 (5 bases). The germline V and J ends were trimmed by 6 bases and 8 bases, with 10 bases remaining between them. The CDR3 has 11 residues. The CDR3 loop reads CASSPGMGYTF. Written as DNA, the CDR3 is TGTGCCAGCAGCCCAGGGATGGGCTACACCTTC.

The rearrangement joins TRBV24-1 to TRBJ1-5; 7 positions match TRBD1. Losses at the gene ends were 9 bases for V and 3 bases for J; bases not matched to a gene: 4. The length of the CDR3 is 13 residues. The germline gives CDR1 KGHDR, CDR2 SFDVKD. The CDR3 coding sequence is TGTGCCACCTCCGGGACAGCCAATCAGCCCCAGCATTTT. Encoded protein: CATSGTANQPQHF.